The entry below gives a single T cell receptor (beta chain) sequence along with its context. Its target is unknown. The protocol was immunoSEQ multiplex PCR, while the TCRdb copy is restricted to in-frame clones and leaves out a portion. There are roughly 58,000 clones in the sample; around 81% occur only once, and around 4.8% lies in the top ten. With 2 bases clipped from V and 2 bases from J, the junction kept 11 bases outside the gene matches. Germline V CDR1 and CDR2: GTSNPN, SVGIG (reference sequence). The CDR3 sequence is 18 residues long. These data originate in a study of T cells in localized non-small cell lung cancer. Study-wide results and limits: An association was observed between higher blood T cell density and longer overall survival. Within adjacent lung there appeared a median approximately 59 of the top 100 tumor clones. One tumor region alone was sequenced, and heterogeneity therefore remains possible. Uninvolved adjacent lung showed peak T cell clonality, exceeding tumor.

The rearrangement uses TRBV30 and TRBJ2-6, with 8 positions matching TRBD1. The sequences come from PBMCs, collected before any cancer treatment. The sequence derives from a man aged 35 to 69 with stage II lung adenocarcinoma. In DNA, the CDR3 is TGTGCCTGGAGTCTCGGCAGGGGGCGGGTTACTGGGGCCAACGTCCTGACTTTC. Translated: CAWSLGRGRVTGANVLTF.